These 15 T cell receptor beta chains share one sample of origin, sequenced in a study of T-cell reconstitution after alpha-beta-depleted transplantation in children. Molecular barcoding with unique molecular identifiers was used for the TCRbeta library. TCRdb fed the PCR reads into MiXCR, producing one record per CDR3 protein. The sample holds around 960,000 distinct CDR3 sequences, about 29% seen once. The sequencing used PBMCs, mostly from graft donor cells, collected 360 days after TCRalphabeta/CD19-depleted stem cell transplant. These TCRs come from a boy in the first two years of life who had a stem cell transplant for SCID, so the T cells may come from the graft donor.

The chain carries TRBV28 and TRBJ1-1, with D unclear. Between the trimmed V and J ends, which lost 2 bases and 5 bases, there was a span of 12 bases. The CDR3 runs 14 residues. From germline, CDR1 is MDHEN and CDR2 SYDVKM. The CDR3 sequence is CASSLLWSGTEAFF. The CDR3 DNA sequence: TGTGCCAGCAGTTTACTATGGAGCGGGACTGAAGCTTTCTTT.

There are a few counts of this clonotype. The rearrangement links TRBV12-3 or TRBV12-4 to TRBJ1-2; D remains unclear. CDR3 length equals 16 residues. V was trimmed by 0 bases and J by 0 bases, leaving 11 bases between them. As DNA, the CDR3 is TGTGCCAGCAGTTTAGCGCTAACACGCGCTAACTATGGCTACACCTTC. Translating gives CASSLALTRANYGYTF.

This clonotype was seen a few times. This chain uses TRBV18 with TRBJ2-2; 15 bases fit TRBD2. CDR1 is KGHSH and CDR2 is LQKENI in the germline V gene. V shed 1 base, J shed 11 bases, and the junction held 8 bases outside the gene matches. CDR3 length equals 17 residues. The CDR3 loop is CASSPHGLAGGPVELFF. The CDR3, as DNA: TGTGCCAGCTCACCACATGGACTAGCGGGGGGGCCCGTCGAGCTGTTTTTT. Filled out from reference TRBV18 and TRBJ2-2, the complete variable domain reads NAGVMQNPRHLVRRRGQEARLRCSPMKGHSHVYWYRQLPEEGLKFMVYLQKENIIDESGMPKERFSAEFPKEGPSILRIQQVVRGDSAAYFCASSPHGLAGGPVELFFGEGSRLTVL.

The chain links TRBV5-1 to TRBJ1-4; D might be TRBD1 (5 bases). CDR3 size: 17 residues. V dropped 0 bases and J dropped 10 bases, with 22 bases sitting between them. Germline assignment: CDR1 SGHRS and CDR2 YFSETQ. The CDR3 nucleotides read TGCGCCAGCAGCTTGGCCCCCAGGGCGACGAATGAGAGAAAACTGTTTTTT. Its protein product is CASSLAPRATNERKLFF.

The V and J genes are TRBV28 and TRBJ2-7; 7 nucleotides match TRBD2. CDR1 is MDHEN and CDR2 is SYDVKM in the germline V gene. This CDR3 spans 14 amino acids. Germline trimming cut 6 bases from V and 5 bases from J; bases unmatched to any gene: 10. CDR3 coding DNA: TGTGCCAGCAGCCATTTGGGAGGGATCAACGAGCAGTACTTC. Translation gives CASSHLGGINEQYF.

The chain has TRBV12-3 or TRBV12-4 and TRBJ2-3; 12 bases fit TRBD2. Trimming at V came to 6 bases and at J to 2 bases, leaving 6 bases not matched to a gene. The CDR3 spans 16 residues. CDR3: CASRGTSGGPTDTQYF. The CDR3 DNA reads TGTGCCAGCAGAGGCACTAGCGGGGGGCCCACAGATACGCAGTATTTT.

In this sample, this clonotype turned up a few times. In DNA form, the CDR3 reads TGTGCCAGCAGCGTAGGAAGGAGCGATGAGCAGTTCTTC. The encoded protein is CASSVGRSDEQFF. The chain joins TRBV9 to TRBJ2-1; D unresolved. This CDR3 contains 13 residues. Germline CDR1 reads SGDLS; CDR2 reads YYNGEE. V dropped 0 bases and J dropped 8 bases, with 9 bases sitting between them. The full variable domain, rest sourced from reference TRBV9 and TRBJ2-1, is DSGVTQTPKHLITATGQRVTLRCSPRSGDLSVYWYQQSLDQGLQFLIQYYNGEERAKGNILERFSAQQFPDLHSELNLSSLELGDSALYFCASSVGRSDEQFFGPGTRLTVL.

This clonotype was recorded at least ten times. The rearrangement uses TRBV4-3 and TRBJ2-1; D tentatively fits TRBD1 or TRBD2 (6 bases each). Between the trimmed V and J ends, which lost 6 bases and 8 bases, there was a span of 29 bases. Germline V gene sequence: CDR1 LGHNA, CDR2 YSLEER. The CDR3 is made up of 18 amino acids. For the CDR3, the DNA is TGCGCCAGCAGTTATATATCGGGGGTAGGGACATTCAATGATGAGCAGTTCTTC. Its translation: CASSYISGVGTFNDEQFF.

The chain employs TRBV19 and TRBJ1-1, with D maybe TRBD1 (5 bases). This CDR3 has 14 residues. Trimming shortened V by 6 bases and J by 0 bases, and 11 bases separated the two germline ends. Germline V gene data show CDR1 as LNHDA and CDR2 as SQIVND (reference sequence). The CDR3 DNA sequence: TGTGCCAGTAGGTCAACAGGAATGAACACTGAAGCTTTCTTT. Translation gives CASRSTGMNTEAFF.

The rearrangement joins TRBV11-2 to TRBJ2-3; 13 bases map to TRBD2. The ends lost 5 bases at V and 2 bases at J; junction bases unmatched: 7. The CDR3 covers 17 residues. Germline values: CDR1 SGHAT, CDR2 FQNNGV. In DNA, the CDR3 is TGTGCCAGCAGCCTCCTGACTAGCGGGGGGCTCACAGATACGCAGTATTTT. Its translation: CASSLLTSGGLTDTQYF.

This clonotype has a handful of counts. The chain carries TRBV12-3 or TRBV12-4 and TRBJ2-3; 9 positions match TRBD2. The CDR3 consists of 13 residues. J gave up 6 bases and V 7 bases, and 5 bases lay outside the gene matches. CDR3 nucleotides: TGTGCCAGCACCCAGCGGGGGGAGGATACGCAGTATTTT. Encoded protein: CASTQRGEDTQYF.

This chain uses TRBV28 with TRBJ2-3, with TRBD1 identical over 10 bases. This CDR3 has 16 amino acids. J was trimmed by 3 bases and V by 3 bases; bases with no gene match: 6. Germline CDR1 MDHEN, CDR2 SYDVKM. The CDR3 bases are TGTGCCAGCAGTTTCCTGACAGGGGGCAGGACAGATACGCAGTATTTT. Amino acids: CASSFLTGGRTDTQYF. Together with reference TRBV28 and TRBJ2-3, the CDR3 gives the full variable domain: DVKVTQSSRYLVKRTGEKVFLECVQDMDHENMFWYRQDPGLGLRLIYFSYDVKMKEKGDIPEGYSVSREKKERFSLILESASTNQTSMYLCASSFLTGGRTDTQYFGPGTRLTVL.

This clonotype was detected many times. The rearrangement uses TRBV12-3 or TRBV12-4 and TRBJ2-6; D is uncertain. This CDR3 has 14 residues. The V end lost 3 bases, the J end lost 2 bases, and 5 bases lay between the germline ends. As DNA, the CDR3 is TGTGCCAGCAGTTTTTTTCCTGGGGCCAACGTCCTGACTTTC. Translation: CASSFFPGANVLTF.

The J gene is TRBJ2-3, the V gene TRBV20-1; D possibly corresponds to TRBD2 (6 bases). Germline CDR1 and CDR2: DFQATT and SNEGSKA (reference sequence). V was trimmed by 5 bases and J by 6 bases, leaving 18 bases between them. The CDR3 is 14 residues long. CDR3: CSAGQRAGSDTQYF. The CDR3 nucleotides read TGCAGTGCTGGGCAGCGGGCAGGGTCCGATACGCAGTATTTT.

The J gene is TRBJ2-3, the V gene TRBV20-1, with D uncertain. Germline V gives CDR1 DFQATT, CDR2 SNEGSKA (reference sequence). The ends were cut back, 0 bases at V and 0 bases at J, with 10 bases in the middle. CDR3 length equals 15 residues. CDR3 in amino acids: CSAREPATSTDTQYF. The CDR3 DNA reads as TGCAGTGCTAGAGAGCCAGCGACAAGCACAGATACGCAGTATTTT.